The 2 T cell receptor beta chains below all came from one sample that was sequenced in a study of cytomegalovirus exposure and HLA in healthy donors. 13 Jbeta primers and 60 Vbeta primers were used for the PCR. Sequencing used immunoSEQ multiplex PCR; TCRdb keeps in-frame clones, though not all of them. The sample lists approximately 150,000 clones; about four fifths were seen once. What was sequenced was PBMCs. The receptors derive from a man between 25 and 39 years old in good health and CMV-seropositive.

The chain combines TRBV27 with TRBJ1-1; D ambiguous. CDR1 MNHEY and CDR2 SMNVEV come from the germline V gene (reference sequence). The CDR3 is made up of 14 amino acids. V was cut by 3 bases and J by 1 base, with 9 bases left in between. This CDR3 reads CASSFGEGNTEAFF. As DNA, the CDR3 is TGTGCCAGCAGTTTTGGGGAGGGGAACACTGAAGCTTTCTTT.

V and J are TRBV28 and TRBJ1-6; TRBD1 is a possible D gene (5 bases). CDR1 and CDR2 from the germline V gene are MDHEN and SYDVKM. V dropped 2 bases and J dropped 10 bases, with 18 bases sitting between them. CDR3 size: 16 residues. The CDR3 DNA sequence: TGTGCCAGCAGTTTAGGGGCAGCCGGACTAGACTCACCCCTCCACTTT. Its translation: CASSLGAAGLDSPLHF. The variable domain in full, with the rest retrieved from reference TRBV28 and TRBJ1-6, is DVKVTQSSRYLVKRTGEKVFLECVQDMDHENMFWYRQDPGLGLRLIYFSYDVKMKEKGDIPEGYSVSREKKERFSLILESASTNQTSMYLCASSLGAAGLDSPLHFGNGTRLTVT.